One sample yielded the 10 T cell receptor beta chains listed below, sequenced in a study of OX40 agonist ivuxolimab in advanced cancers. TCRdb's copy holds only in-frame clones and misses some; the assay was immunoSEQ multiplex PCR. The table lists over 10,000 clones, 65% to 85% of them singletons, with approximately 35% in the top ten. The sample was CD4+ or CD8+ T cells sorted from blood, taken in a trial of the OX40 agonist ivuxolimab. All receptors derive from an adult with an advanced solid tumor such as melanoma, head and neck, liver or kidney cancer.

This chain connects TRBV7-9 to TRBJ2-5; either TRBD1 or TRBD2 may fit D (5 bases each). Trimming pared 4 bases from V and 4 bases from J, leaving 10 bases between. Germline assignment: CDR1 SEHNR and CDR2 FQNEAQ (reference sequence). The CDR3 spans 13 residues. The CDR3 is CASSSGTRETQYF. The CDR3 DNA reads TGTGCCAGCAGCTCCGGGACGCGAGAGACCCAGTACTTC.

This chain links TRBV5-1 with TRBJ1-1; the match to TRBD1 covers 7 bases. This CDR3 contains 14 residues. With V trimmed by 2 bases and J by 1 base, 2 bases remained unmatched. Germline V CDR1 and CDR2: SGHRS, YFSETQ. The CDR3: CASSLQGQNTEAFF. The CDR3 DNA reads TGCGCCAGCAGCTTACAGGGGCAGAACACTGAAGCTTTCTTT.

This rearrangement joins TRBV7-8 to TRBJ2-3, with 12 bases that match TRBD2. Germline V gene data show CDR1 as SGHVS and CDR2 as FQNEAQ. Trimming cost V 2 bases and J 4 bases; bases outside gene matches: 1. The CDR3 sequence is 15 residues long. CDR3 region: CASSLLAGGSDTQYF. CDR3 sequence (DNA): TGTGCCAGCAGCTTACTAGCGGGGGGGTCAGATACGCAGTATTTT.

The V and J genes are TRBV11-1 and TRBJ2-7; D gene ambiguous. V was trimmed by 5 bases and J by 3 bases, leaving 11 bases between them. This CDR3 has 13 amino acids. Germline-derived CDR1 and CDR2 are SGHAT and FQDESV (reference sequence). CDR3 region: CASSPTPNYEQYF. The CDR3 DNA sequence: TGTGCCAGCAGCCCTACACCGAACTACGAGCAGTACTTC.

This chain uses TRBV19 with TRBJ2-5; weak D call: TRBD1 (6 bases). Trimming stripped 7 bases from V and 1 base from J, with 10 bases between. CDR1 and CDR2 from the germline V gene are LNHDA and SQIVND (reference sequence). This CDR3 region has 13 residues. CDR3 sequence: CASTADSQETQYF. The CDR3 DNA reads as TGTGCCAGTACCGCGGACAGCCAAGAGACCCAGTACTTC.

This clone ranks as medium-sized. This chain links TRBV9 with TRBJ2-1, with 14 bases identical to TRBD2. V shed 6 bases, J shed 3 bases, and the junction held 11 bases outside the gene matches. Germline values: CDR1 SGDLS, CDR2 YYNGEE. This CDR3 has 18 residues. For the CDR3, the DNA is TGTGCCAGCACCGAACTCGGGACTAGCGGGAGTGGCTACAATGAGCAGTTCTTC. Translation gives CASTELGTSGSGYNEQFF.

The chain's CDR3 is CASSQGTATYEQYF. The CDR3 nucleotides are TGTGCCAGCAGCCAAGGGACGGCAACCTACGAGCAGTACTTC. The rearrangement joins TRBV14 to TRBJ2-7; D is unclear. This CDR3 is 14 amino acids long. The germline gives CDR1 SGHDN, CDR2 FVKESK. V shed 1 base and J shed 2 bases, with 9 bases lying between them.

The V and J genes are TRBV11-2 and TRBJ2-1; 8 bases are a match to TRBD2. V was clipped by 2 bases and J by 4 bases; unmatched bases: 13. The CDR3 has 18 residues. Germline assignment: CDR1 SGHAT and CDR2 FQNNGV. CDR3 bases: TGTGCCAGCAGCTTATTGCTAGCGGGCGACCTCACGTACAATGAGCAGTTCTTC. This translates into CASSLLLAGDLTYNEQFF.

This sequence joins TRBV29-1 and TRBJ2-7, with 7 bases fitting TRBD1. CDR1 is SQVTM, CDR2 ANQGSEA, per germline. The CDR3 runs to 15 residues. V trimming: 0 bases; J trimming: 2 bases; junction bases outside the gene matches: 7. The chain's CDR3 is CSVEEGRDRAYEQYF. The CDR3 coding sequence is TGCAGCGTTGAAGAGGGCAGGGACAGAGCCTACGAGCAGTACTTC.

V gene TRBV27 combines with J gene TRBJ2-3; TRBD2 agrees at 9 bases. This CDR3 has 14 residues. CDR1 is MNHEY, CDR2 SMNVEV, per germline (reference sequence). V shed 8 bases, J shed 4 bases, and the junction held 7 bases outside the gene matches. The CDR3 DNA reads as TGTGCCAGCCTTGGAGCGGGGGGCCCAGATACGCAGTATTTT. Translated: CASLGAGGPDTQYF.